Presented here are 10 T cell receptor beta chains from one specimen sequenced in a study of human T cells and chemical hapten exposure. Time point specified: healthy volunteer bleed at 6 weeks. Whole blood, unfractionated, served as the material for total RNA extraction. TCRdb passed the RACE reads through MiXCR, listing each CDR3 protein once. Of under 50,000 distinct CDR3 sequences in the sample, 3.5% to 4% were seen once. The sequencing input was whole blood. These receptors were collected from a human donor in good health. Some clones in this sample may be carry-over from other donors' samples.

This clonotype was counted a few times. This rearrangement joins TRBV5-5 to TRBJ2-7; tentatively, D is TRBD1 (7 bases). The germline gives CDR1 SGHKS, CDR2 YYEKEE (reference sequence). The germline V and J ends were trimmed by 4 bases and 8 bases, with 28 bases remaining between them. This CDR3 contains 17 residues. The DNA for the CDR3 is TGTGCCAGCAGCCCGACCGGGACATTCGACAGGGAGGTGCAGCAGTACTTC. It codes for CASSPTGTFDREVQQYF.

This clonotype was seen many times. This chain connects TRBV20-1 to TRBJ2-3; D unclear. The CDR3 is made up of 12 amino acids. CDR1 and CDR2 from the germline V gene are DFQATT and SNEGSKA (reference sequence). The germline V and J ends were trimmed by 5 bases and 4 bases, with 10 bases remaining between them. In DNA, the CDR3 is TGCAGTGCTCTAAGGTCGGCAGATACGCAGTATTTT. Translation: CSALRSADTQYF.

The chain recombines TRBV28 with TRBJ2-7; 7 positions match TRBD2. CDR1 and CDR2 (germline): MDHEN, SYDVKM. Unmatched junction bases numbered 11, after V lost 3 bases and J lost 6 bases. The CDR3 consists of 15 residues. The chain's CDR3 is CASSLISGLAGEQYF. The CDR3 DNA is TGTGCCAGCAGTTTGATTAGCGGATTAGCGGGCGAGCAGTACTTC.

The chain is built from TRBV29-1 and TRBJ1-2, with unresolved D. Germline-derived CDR1 and CDR2 are SQVTM and ANQGSEA. There are 14 residues in the CDR3. V dropped 1 base and J dropped 5 bases, with 14 bases sitting between them. CDR3 region: CSVEARRARYGYTF. Here the CDR3 DNA reads TGCAGCGTTGAAGCCCGGCGGGCCAGATATGGCTACACCTTC.

This clonotype has more than one count but fewer than ten. The rearrangement uses TRBV13 and TRBJ2-4; TRBD1 or TRBD2 may be the D gene (5 bases each). Trimming removed 4 bases from V and 8 bases from J, with 24 bases in between. The CDR3 is 17 amino acids. Germline loops: CDR1 PRHDT, CDR2 FYEKMQ (reference sequence). The CDR3 loop is CASSSSERDPFRDIQYF. The CDR3 DNA follows: TGTGCCAGCAGCTCTTCCGAACGGGACCCTTTTCGGGACATTCAGTACTTC.

This clonotype came up many times. The chain is built from TRBV2 and TRBJ2-2; 9 positions agree with TRBD1. V lost 5 bases and J lost 5; bases outside the gene matches: 9. The germline V gene encodes CDR1 SNHLY and CDR2 FYNNEI. The length of the CDR3 is 16 residues. Here the CDR3 reads CASSPKGTGMTGELFF. DNA of the CDR3: TGTGCCAGCAGTCCAAAGGGGACAGGGATGACCGGGGAGCTGTTTTTT.

The sample holds many counts of this clonotype. The V and J genes are TRBV7-2 and TRBJ1-1; 9 nucleotides align to TRBD1. The CDR3 extends over 17 amino acids. The germline V gene encodes CDR1 SGHTA and CDR2 FQGNSA. Trimming cost V 3 bases and J 4 bases; bases outside gene matches: 12. CDR3 residues: CASSLTGTGFVVTEAFF. The CDR3 nucleotides read TGTGCCAGCAGCTTGACCGGGACAGGGTTCGTGGTCACTGAAGCTTTCTTT. The full variable domain, its missing parts supplied by reference TRBV7-2 and TRBJ1-1, is GAGVSQSPSNKVTEKGKDVELRCDPISGHTALYWYRQSLGQGLEFLIYFQGNSAPDKSGLPSDRFSAERTGGSVSTLTIQRTQQEDSAVYLCASSLTGTGFVVTEAFFGQGTRLTVV.

This clonotype has at least ten counts. V and J are TRBV12-3 or TRBV12-4 and TRBJ2-2; either TRBD1 or TRBD2 may fit D (5 bases each). The CDR3 runs to 16 residues. V lost 4 bases and J lost 7, with 19 bases in between. CDR3 sequence reads: CASSSIPGAVDGELFF. The DNA of the CDR3 is TGTGCCAGCAGTTCCATCCCCGGGGCGGTCGACGGGGAGCTGTTTTTT.

The sample holds many counts of this clonotype. V and J are TRBV7-8 and TRBJ2-1; 11 bases are a match to TRBD1. The CDR3 spans 16 residues. Trimming cost V 0 bases and J 7 bases; bases outside gene matches: 5. Germline V gene data show CDR1 as SGHVS and CDR2 as FQNEAQ. The CDR3 nucleotides read TGTGCCAGCAGCTTAGCTCCGGGACAGGGGGTGAATGAGCAGTTCTTC. It yields the protein CASSLAPGQGVNEQFF.

This clonotype appeared many times. The chain joins TRBV5-1 to TRBJ2-1, with 7 bases aligning to TRBD2. This CDR3 comprises 14 residues. Looked up from germline, CDR1 is SGHRS and CDR2 is YFSETQ. V lost 1 base, J lost 5 bases, and 3 bases stayed unmatched. CDR3 coding DNA: TGCGCCAGCAGCTTGCCGGGACTACACAATGAGCAGTTCTTC. It yields the protein CASSLPGLHNEQFF.